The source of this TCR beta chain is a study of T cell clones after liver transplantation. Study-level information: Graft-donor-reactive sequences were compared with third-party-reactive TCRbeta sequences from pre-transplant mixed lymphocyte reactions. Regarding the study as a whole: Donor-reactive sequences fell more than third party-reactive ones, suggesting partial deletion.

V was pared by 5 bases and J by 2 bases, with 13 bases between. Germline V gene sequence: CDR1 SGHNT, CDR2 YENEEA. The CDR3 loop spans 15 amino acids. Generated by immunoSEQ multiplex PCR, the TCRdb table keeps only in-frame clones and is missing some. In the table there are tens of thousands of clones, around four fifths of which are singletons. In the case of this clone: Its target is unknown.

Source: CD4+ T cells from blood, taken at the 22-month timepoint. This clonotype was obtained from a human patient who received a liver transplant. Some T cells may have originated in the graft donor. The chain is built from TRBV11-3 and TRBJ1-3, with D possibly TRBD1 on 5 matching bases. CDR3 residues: CASSTNTGTGNTIYF. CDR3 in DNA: TGTGCCAGCAGCACCAATACAGGTACTGGAAACACCATATATTTT. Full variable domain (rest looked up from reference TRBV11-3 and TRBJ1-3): EAGVVQSPRYKIIEKKQPVAFWCNPISGHNTLYWYLQNLGQGPELLIRYENEEAVDDSQLPKDRFSAERLKGVDSTLKIQPAELGDSAVYLCASSTNTGTGNTIYFGEGSWLTVV.